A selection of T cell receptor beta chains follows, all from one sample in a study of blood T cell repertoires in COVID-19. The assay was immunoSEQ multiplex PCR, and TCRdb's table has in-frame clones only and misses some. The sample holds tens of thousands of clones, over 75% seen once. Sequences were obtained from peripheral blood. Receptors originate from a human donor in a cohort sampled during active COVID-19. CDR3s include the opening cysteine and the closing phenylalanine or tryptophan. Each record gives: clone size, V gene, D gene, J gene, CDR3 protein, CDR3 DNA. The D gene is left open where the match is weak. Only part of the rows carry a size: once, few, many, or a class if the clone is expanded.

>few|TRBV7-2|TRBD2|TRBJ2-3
CASSLNSGGPGTDTQYF
TGTGCCAGCAGCTTAAATTCGGGGGGGCCGGGCACAGATACGCAGTATTTT
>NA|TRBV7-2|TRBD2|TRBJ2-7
CASSPSGGSSYEQYF
TGTGCCAGCAGCCCTAGCGGGGGCAGCTCCTACGAGCAGTACTTC
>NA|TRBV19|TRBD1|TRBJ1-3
CASRRGTDGNTIYF
TGTGCCAGTAGACGAGGGACAGACGGAAACACCATATATTTT
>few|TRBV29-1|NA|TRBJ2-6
CSVEAQNSGANVLTF
TGCAGCGTTGAAGCCCAGAACTCTGGGGCCAACGTCCTGACTTTC
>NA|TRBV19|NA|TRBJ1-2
CASSWAADYGYTF
TGTGCCAGTAGTTGGGCCGCAGACTATGGCTACACCTTC
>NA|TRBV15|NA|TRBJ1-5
CATSRAPFMNQPQHF
TGTGCCACCAGCAGAGCCCCGTTTATGAATCAGCCCCAGCATTTT
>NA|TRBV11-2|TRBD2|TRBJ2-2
CASSSGLAGNGELFF
TGTGCCAGCAGCTCCGGACTAGCGGGGAACGGGGAGCTGTTTTTT
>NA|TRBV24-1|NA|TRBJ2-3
CATSDFSVGGLDTQYF
TGTGCCACCAGTGATTTCTCGGTCGGTGGACTAGATACGCAGTATTTT
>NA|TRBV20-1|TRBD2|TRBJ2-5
CSASGLHWAGGQETQYF
TGCAGTGCTAGTGGCCTACACTGGGCGGGGGGGCAAGAGACCCAGTACTTC
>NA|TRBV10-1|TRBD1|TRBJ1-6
CASITTGGKNSPLHF
TGCGCCAGCATTACGACAGGGGGCAAGAATTCACCCCTCCACTTT
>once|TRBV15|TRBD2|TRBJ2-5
CATSRDRFGAGGRETQYF
TGTGCCACCAGCAGAGATCGTTTCGGGGCGGGGGGGCGAGAGACCCAGTACTTC
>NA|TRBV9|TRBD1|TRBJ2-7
CASSVGQGAHEQYF
TGTGCCAGCAGCGTAGGCCAGGGGGCTCACGAGCAGTACTTC
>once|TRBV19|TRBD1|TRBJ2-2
CASRVLQGAGGELFF
TGTGCCAGTAGAGTCCTTCAGGGGGCAGGCGGGGAGCTGTTTTTT
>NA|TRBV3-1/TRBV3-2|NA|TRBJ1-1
CASSQQTGSNTEAFF
TGTGCCAGCAGCCAACAGACAGGATCTAACACTGAAGCTTTCTTT
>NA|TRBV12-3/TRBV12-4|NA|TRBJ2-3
CASSLRGITQYF
TGTGCCAGCAGTCTTCGGGGGATTACGCAGTATTTT
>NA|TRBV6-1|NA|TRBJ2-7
CASSEGGRVLYEQYF
TGTGCCAGCAGTGAAGGAGGCAGGGTACTCTACGAGCAGTACTTC
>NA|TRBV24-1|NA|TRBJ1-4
CATSENGENEKLFF
TGTGCCACCAGTGAAAACGGGGAAAATGAAAAACTGTTTTTT
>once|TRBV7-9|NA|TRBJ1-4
CASSQRLEGAEKLFF
TGTGCCAGCAGCCAAAGGCTTGAAGGGGCGGAAAAACTGTTTTTT
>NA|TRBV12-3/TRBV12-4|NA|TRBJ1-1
CASSFVNTEAFF
TGTGCCAGCAGTTTCGTGAACACTGAAGCTTTCTTT
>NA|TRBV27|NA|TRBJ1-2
CASSVSADFNYGYTF
TGTGCCAGCAGTGTTTCGGCGGACTTTAACTATGGCTACACCTTC
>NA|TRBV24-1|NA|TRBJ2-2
CATSDTTGRVNTGELFF
TGTGCCACCAGTGATACAACCGGCCGGGTGAACACCGGGGAGCTGTTTTTT
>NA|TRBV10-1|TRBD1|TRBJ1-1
CASTESGQGPAFF
TGCGCCAGCACCGAGTCTGGACAGGGGCCAGCTTTCTTT
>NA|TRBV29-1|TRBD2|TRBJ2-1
CSGGVRGGYNEQFF
TGCAGCGGTGGCGTGCGGGGGGGGTACAATGAGCAGTTCTTC
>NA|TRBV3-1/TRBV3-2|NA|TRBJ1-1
CASRPGGGGAEAFF
TGTGCCAGCAGACCAGGAGGTGGCGGGGCTGAAGCTTTCTTT
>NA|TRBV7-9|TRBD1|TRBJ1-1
CASSLPTGTGNTEAFF
TGTGCCAGCAGCTTACCAACCGGGACAGGGAACACTGAAGCTTTCTTT
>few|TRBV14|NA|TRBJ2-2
CASSQEYSDTGELFF
TGTGCCAGCAGCCAAGAATATTCGGACACCGGGGAGCTGTTTTTT
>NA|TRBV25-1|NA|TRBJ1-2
CASSVGGGGVSFGYTF
TGTGCCAGCAGTGTCGGAGGCGGGGGGGTTTCATTTGGCTACACCTTC
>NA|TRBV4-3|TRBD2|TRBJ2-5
CASSQGLAEETQYF
TGCGCCAGCAGCCAAGGCCTAGCGGAAGAGACCCAGTACTTC